The 13 T cell receptor beta chains below were found in one sample sequenced in a study of blood T cell repertoires in COVID-19. Generated by immunoSEQ multiplex PCR, the TCRdb table keeps only in-frame clones and is missing some. The sample consists of some 99,000 clones, about 79% of them appearing once. Specimen: peripheral blood. The receptors stem from a woman older than 75 with active or convalescent COVID-19.

The V and J genes are TRBV5-1 and TRBJ2-1; no clear D gene. V was cut by 0 bases and J by 8 bases, with 6 bases left in between. Germline V gene sequence: CDR1 SGHRS, CDR2 YFSETQ. The CDR3 has 12 residues. The CDR3 DNA reads TGCGCCAGCAGCTTGGAATCGGATGAGCAGTTCTTC. This sequence encodes CASSLESDEQFF.

The rearrangement links TRBV27 to TRBJ2-7; the match to TRBD2 covers 12 bases. The J segment lost 7 bases and the V segment lost 0 bases, leaving 10 bases of the junction unmatched. Looked up from germline, CDR1 is MNHEY and CDR2 is SMNVEV (reference sequence). This CDR3 comprises 17 residues. This CDR3 is CASSLSPQLAGGREQYF. The CDR3 DNA reads TGTGCCAGCAGTTTATCCCCCCAACTAGCGGGAGGACGGGAGCAGTACTTC.

This clone was seen only once. This chain connects TRBV3-1 (or the pseudogene TRBV3-2) to TRBJ2-4; perhaps TRBD2 as D (6 bases). The CDR3 runs 15 residues. V dropped 1 base and J dropped 4 bases, with 11 bases sitting between them. CDR1 is LGHDT and CDR2 is YNNKEL in the germline V gene (reference sequence). The CDR3 sequence: CASSQGGGTKNIQYF. CDR3 DNA sequence: TGTGCCAGCAGCCAAGGGGGCGGGACTAAAAACATTCAGTACTTC.

This clone has a single count. The chain combines TRBV11-3 with TRBJ2-1, with D maybe TRBD2 (5 bases). V was pared by 5 bases and J by 5 bases, with 16 bases between. The germline CDR1 and CDR2 sequences are SGHNT and YENEEA. There are 15 residues in the CDR3. CDR3 nucleotide sequence: TGTGCCAGCAGCCCAGAGGGTCTGCCCAACAATGAGCAGTTCTTC. Protein sequence: CASSPEGLPNNEQFF. Combining the CDR3 with reference TRBV11-3 and TRBJ2-1 gives the whole variable domain EAGVVQSPRYKIIEKKQPVAFWCNPISGHNTLYWYLQNLGQGPELLIRYENEEAVDDSQLPKDRFSAERLKGVDSTLKIQPAELGDSAVYLCASSPEGLPNNEQFFGPGTRLTVL.

The chain is built from TRBV10-3 and TRBJ1-5; unclear D gene. Between the trimmed V and J ends, which lost 0 bases and 0 bases, there was a span of 9 bases. The length of the CDR3 is 16 residues. Germline V gene lookup returns CDR1 ENHRY and CDR2 SYGVKD. The DNA for the CDR3 is TGTGCCATCAGTGAGTCTGATGGCAGTAGCAATCAGCCCCAGCATTTT. Amino acids: CAISESDGSSNQPQHF.

The chain recombines TRBV19 with TRBJ1-4; unclear D gene. This CDR3 is 16 amino acids long. Germline lookup yields CDR1 LNHDA and CDR2 SQIVND (reference sequence). The V and J ends lost 1 base and 7 bases respectively, with 16 bases between them. CDR3 sequence reads: CASSIGERQIGEKLFF. The CDR3 DNA follows: TGTGCCAGTAGTATAGGAGAGAGGCAAATTGGTGAAAAACTGTTTTTT.

V gene TRBV25-1 combines with J gene TRBJ2-5; 8 bases are a match to TRBD2. V lost 10 bases, J lost 2 bases, and 6 bases stayed unmatched. Germline-derived CDR1 and CDR2 are MGHDK and SYGVNS. CDR3 length: 13 amino acids. The CDR3 sequence is CATAGALQETQYF. In DNA form, the CDR3 reads TGTGCCACAGCGGGAGCCCTGCAAGAGACCCAGTACTTC.

J is TRBJ1-5 and V is TRBV24-1; D is perhaps TRBD1 (5 bases). There are 15 residues in the CDR3. In germline, CDR1 is KGHDR, CDR2 SFDVKD. V was trimmed by 3 bases and J by 4 bases, leaving 12 bases between them. CDR3 bases: TGTGCCACCAGTGATGGTCAGGGTGGAAATCAGCCCCAGCATTTT. Amino acid sequence: CATSDGQGGNQPQHF.

This sequence joins TRBV7-8 and TRBJ2-7; 8 bases are a match to TRBD1. The CDR3 is 14 residues long. Trimming cost V 6 bases and J 2 bases; bases outside gene matches: 6. Germline loops: CDR1 SGHVS, CDR2 FQNEAQ. The CDR3: CASRPRDRTYEQYF. CDR3 DNA sequence: TGTGCCAGCAGACCAAGGGACAGGACCTACGAGCAGTACTTC.

The V call is TRBV7-9, the J call TRBJ1-2, with 7 bases that match TRBD1. Germline CDR1 and CDR2: SEHNR and FQNEAQ (reference sequence). This CDR3 is built from 14 residues. The trim removed 6 bases at V and 4 bases at J, leaving 8 bases unmatched. CDR3 residues: CASSTDTGVYGYTF. The CDR3 region has the DNA TGTGCCAGCAGTACTGATACAGGGGTCTATGGCTACACCTTC. The complete variable domain, with remaining parts taken from reference TRBV7-9 and TRBJ1-2, reads DTGVSQNPRHKITKRGQNVTFRCDPISEHNRLYWYRQTLGQGPEFLTYFQNEAQLEKSRLLSDRFSAERPKGSFSTLEIQRTEQGDSAMYLCASSTDTGVYGYTFGSGTRLTVV.

V usage is TRBV21-1 and J usage is TRBJ1-1; the table's D call of TRBD1 was not tested on the DNA. TRBV21-1 corresponds to a pseudogene. This CDR3 region has 15 residues. The CDR3 is CASSNPLGGQAEAFF. As DNA, the CDR3 is TGTGCCAGCAGCAACCCTCTGGGGGGACAGGCTGAAGCTTTCTTT.

This chain joins TRBV18 and TRBJ2-5; 8 bases align to TRBD1. The length of the CDR3 is 14 residues. J was trimmed by 5 bases and V by 3 bases; bases with no gene match: 5. Germline V gene lookup returns CDR1 KGHSH and CDR2 LQKENI. The CDR3 protein is CASSPTGVGETQYF. DNA for the CDR3: TGTGCCAGCTCACCGACAGGGGTAGGCGAGACCCAGTACTTC. Variable domain in full (rest from reference TRBV18 and TRBJ2-5): NAGVMQNPRHLVRRRGQEARLRCSPMKGHSHVYWYRQLPEEGLKFMVYLQKENIIDESGMPKERFSAEFPKEGPSILRIQQVVRGDSAAYFCASSPTGVGETQYFGPGTRLLVL.

The gene calls are TRBV18 and TRBJ2-3, with 11 bases matching TRBD2. V shed 0 bases, J shed 1 base, and the junction held 0 bases outside the gene matches. This CDR3 has 16 amino acids. The germline CDR1 and CDR2 sequences are KGHSH and LQKENI. The CDR3 is CASSPPGLAGTDTQYF. CDR3 coding DNA: TGTGCCAGCTCACCACCGGGACTAGCGGGCACAGATACGCAGTATTTT.